This T cell receptor (beta chain) was profiled in a study of shared clonotypes between healthy human individuals. V dropped 3 bases and J dropped 7 bases, with 12 bases sitting between them. This CDR3 is built from 14 residues. Germline V gives CDR1 SNHLY, CDR2 FYNNEI. The repertoire was sequenced with immunoSEQ multiplex PCR; TCRdb's copy has only in-frame clones and lacks some. Here the sample spans about 1.1 million clones, 70% to 85% being singletons. Sequenced: memory CD4+ T cells from PBMCs. Subset denoted: CD45RA-negative fraction. This receptor was identified in a young man in good health. Some clones in this sample may be carry-over from other donors' samples. The rearrangement links TRBV2 to TRBJ1-4; TRBD1 is a possible D gene (6 bases). CDR3: CASSERTVREKLFF. In nucleotides, the CDR3 is TGTGCCAGCAGTGAGAGGACAGTTCGTGAAAAACTGTTTTTT.